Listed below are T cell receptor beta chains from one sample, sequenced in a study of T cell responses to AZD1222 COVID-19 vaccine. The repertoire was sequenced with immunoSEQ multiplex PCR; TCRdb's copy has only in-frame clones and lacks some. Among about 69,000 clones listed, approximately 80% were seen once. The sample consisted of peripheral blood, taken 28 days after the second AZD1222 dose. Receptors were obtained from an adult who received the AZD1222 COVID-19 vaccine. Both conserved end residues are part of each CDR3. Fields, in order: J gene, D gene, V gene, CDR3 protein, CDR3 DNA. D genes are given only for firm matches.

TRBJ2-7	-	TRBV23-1	CASRQADSPQYF	TGCGCCAGCAGACAAGCGGACAGTCCGCAGTACTTC
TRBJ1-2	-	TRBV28	CASSLSEKNYGYTF	TGTGCCAGCAGTTTATCAGAAAAGAACTATGGCTACACCTTC
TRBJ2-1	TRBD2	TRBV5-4	CASSLVLAGPWGNEQFF	TGTGCCAGCAGCTTGGTGCTAGCGGGGCCTTGGGGCAATGAGCAGTTCTTC
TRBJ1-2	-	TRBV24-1	CATSDNREVMGNNYGYTF	TGTGCCACCAGTGACAACCGGGAGGTCATGGGAAATAACTATGGCTACACCTTC
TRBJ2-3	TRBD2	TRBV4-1	CASSSRTSGGISTDTQYF	TGCGCCAGCAGCTCACGGACTAGCGGGGGGATAAGCACAGATACGCAGTATTTT
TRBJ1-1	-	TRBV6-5	CASKEPGQYTEAFF	TGTGCCAGCAAAGAACCGGGACAATACACTGAAGCTTTCTTT
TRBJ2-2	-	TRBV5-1	CASSRRGRDTGELFF	TGCGCCAGCAGTAGACGGGGGCGCGACACCGGGGAGCTGTTTTTT
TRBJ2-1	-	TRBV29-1	CSVEEGFSYNEQFF	TGCAGCGTTGAGGAGGGGTTCTCCTACAATGAGCAGTTCTTC
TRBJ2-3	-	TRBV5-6	CASRWAGNTDTQYF	TGTGCCAGCAGGTGGGCAGGGAACACAGATACGCAGTATTTT
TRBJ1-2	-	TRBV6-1	CASSEVWSNYGYTF	TGTGCCAGCAGTGAAGTCTGGAGTAACTATGGCTACACCTTC
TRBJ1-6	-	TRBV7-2	CASSTTTGFYNSPLHF	TGTGCCAGCAGCACAACCACAGGCTTCTATAATTCACCCCTCCACTTT
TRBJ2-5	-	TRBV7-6	CASSLAPGQETQYF	TGTGCCAGCAGCTTGGCACCGGGCCAAGAGACCCAGTACTTC
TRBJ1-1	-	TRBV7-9	CASSSKTGMTTEAFF	TGTGCCAGCAGCTCGAAGACAGGAATGACCACTGAAGCTTTCTTT
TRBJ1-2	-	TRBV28	CASSLGATGYGYTF	TGTGCCAGCAGTTTAGGTGCAACCGGTTATGGCTACACCTTC
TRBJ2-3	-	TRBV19	CASSQRRTDTQYF	TGTGCCAGTAGTCAACGACGCACAGATACGCAGTATTTT
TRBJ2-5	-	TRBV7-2	CASSLSRGQETQYF	TGTGCCAGCAGCTTATCGCGGGGCCAAGAGACCCAGTACTTC
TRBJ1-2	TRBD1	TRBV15	CATSRDSNLGQTFYGYTF	TGTGCCACCAGCAGAGATTCGAACTTGGGACAGACGTTCTATGGCTACACCTTC
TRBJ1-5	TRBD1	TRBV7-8	CASSFAGPGTAQPQHF	TGTGCCAGCAGCTTTGCAGGCCCAGGGACAGCTCAGCCCCAGCATTTT
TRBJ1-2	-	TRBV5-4	CASSFPTQGSYGYTF	TGTGCCAGCAGCTTCCCAACCCAGGGGTCCTATGGCTACACCTTC
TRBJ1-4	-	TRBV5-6	CASSSDGIDNEKLFF	TGTGCCAGCAGCTCAGACGGGATTGATAATGAAAAACTGTTTTTT
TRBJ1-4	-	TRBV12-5	CASGLALRTEATNEKLFF	TGTGCTAGTGGTTTGGCACTGAGGACCGAAGCAACTAATGAAAAACTGTTTTTT
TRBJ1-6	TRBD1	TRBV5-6	CASSPGQGSSYNSPLHF	TGTGCCAGCAGCCCCGGACAGGGGAGCTCCTATAATTCACCCCTCCACTTT
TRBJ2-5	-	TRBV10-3	CAISESQGQETQYF	TGTGCCATCAGTGAGTCGCAGGGCCAAGAGACCCAGTACTTC
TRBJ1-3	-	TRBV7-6	CASSLYGESGNTIYF	TGTGCCAGCAGCCTGTACGGAGAGTCTGGAAACACCATATATTTT